This T cell receptor (beta chain) was obtained from a study of T cells in Graves' hyperthyroidism and ophthalmopathy. Amplification targeted TCR beta CDR3 regions from RNA transcripts. TCR CDR3 regions were first amplified by RT-PCR with HTBI primers. TCRdb itself ran the multiplex PCR reads through MiXCR, one entry per CDR3 protein. The sample shows 480,000 or so distinct CDR3 sequences, 40% to 50% of them seen only once. This clonotype appeared many times. Trimming took off 6 bases at V and 7 bases at J, with 15 bases between the two ends. This CDR3 spans 14 amino acids. The V gene is TRBV12-3 or TRBV12-4, the J gene TRBJ1-4; tentative D call: TRBD1 (5 bases). Material: peripheral blood or thyroid tissue (not recorded which). This TCR was sampled from an adult woman with Graves' disease, either hyperthyroidism or ophthalmopathy (not recorded which). The CDR3 bases are TGTGCCAGCAGATTCCGGGACGTCAGTGAAAAACTGTTTTTT. The encoded protein is CASRFRDVSEKLFF.